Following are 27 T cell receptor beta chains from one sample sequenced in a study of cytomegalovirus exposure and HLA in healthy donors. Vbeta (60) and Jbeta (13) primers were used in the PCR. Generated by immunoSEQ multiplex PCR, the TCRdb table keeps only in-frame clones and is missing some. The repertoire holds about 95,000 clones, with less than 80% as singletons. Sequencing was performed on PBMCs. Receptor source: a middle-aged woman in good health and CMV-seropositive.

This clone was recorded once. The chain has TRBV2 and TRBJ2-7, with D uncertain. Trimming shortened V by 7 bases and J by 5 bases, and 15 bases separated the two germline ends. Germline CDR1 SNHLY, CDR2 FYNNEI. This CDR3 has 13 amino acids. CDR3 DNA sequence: TGTGCCAGCAATGGAGAAGGATTGAACGAGCAGTACTTC. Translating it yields CASNGEGLNEQYF.

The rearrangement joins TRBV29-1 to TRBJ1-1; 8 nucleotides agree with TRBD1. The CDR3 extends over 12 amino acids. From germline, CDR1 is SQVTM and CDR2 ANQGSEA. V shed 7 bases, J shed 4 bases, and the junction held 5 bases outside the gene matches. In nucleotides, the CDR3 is TGCAGCGCCCTCGGGACAGGCACTGAAGCTTTCTTT. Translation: CSALGTGTEAFF.

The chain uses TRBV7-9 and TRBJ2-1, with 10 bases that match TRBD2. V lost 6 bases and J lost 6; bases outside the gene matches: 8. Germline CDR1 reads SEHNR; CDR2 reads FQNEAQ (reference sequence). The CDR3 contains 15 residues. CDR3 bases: TGTGCCAGCAGTCGCCCTAGCGGGAGTTCCAATGAGCAGTTCTTC. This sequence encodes CASSRPSGSSNEQFF.

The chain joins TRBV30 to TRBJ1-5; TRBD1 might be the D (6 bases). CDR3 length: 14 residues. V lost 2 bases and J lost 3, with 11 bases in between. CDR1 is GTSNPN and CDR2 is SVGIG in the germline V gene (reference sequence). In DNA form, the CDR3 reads TGTGCCTGGAGTAAGGGACACCCCAATCAGCCCCAGCATTTT. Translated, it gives CAWSKGHPNQPQHF.

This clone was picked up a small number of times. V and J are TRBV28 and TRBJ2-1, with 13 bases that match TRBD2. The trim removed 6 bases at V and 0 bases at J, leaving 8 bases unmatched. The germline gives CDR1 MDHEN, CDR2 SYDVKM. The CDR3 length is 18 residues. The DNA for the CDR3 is TGTGCCAGCAGCCTCGGACTAGCGGGGGTGAGCTCCTACAATGAGCAGTTCTTC. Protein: CASSLGLAGVSSYNEQFF.

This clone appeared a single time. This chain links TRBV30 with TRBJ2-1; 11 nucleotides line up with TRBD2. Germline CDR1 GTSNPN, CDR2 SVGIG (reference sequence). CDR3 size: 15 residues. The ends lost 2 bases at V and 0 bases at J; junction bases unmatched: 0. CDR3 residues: CAWSTSGSSYNEQFF. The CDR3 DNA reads TGTGCCTGGAGTACTAGCGGGAGCTCCTACAATGAGCAGTTCTTC.

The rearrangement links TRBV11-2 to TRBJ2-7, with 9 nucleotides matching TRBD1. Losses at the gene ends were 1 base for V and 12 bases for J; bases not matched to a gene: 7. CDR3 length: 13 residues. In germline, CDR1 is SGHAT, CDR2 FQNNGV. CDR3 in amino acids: CASSLVEDRGMYF. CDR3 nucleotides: TGTGCCAGCAGCTTAGTAGAGGACAGGGGAATGTACTTC.

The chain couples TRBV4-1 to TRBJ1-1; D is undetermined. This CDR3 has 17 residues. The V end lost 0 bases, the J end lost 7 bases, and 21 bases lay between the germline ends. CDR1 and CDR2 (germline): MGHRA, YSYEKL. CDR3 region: CASSQDNSNYEHGEAFF. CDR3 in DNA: TGCGCCAGCAGCCAAGATAATAGTAACTATGAACACGGTGAAGCTTTCTTT.

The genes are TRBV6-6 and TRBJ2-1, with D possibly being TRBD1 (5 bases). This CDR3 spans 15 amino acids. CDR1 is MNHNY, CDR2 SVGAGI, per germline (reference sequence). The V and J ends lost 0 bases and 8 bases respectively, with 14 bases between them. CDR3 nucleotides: TGTGCCAGCAGTTACTCTGGACAATTAGACCATGAGCAGTTCTTC. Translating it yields CASSYSGQLDHEQFF.

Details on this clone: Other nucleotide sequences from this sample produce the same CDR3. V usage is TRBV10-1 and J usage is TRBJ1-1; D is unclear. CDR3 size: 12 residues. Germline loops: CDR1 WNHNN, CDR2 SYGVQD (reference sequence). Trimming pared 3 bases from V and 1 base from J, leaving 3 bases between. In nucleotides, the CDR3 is TGCGCCAGCAGTGACAGGAACACTGAAGCTTTCTTT. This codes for CASSDRNTEAFF.

The DNA of the CDR3 is TGCGCCACCGGACTAGCGGGAGGGAGCTCCTACAATGAGCAGTTCTTC. Translating gives CATGLAGGSSYNEQFF. This chain uses TRBV5-1 with TRBJ2-1, with TRBD2 matching 15 bases. J gave up 0 bases and V 9 bases, and 4 bases lay outside the gene matches. Germline values: CDR1 SGHRS, CDR2 YFSETQ. The length of the CDR3 is 16 residues.

The DNA of the CDR3 is TGTGCCAGCAGTTACCAGGGTTTCGGCGAGCAGTACTTC. Its protein is CASSYQGFGEQYF. This sequence joins TRBV6-6 and TRBJ2-7; possible D gene TRBD1, 5 bases. The CDR3 contains 13 residues. V was cut by 2 bases and J by 6 bases, with 11 bases left in between. Germline CDR1 reads MNHNY; CDR2 reads SVGAGI (reference sequence).

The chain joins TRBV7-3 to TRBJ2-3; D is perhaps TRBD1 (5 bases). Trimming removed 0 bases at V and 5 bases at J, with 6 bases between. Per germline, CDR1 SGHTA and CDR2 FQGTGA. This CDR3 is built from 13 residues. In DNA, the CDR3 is TGTGCCAGCAGCTTAACACAGGAAGATACGCAGTATTTT. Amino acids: CASSLTQEDTQYF.

Here the CDR3 reads CASSSVGPQHF. Written as DNA, the CDR3 is TGTGCCAGCAGCTCCGTCGGGCCCCAGCATTTT. The chain carries TRBV7-2 and TRBJ1-5; D gene ambiguous. CDR1 is SGHTA and CDR2 is FQGNSA in the germline V gene. The CDR3 spans 11 residues. V lost 4 bases and J lost 9, with 7 bases in between.

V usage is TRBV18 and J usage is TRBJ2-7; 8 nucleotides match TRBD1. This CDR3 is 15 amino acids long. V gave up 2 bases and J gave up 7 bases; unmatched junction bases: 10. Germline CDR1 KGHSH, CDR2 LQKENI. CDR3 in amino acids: CASSPTPQGAGEQYF. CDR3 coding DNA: TGTGCCAGCTCACCAACTCCCCAGGGGGCGGGGGAGCAGTACTTC.

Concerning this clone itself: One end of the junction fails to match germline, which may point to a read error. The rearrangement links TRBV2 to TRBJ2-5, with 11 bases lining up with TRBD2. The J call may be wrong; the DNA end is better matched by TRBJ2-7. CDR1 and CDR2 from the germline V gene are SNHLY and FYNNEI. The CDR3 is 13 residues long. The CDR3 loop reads CVSRLAGLDEQYF. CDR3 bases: TGTGTCAGCAGACTAGCGGGGCTTGACGAGCAGTACTTC.

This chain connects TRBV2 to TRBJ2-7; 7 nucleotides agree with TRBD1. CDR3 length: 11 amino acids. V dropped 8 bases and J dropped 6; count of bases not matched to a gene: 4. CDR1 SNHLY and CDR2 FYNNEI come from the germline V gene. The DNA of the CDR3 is TGTGCCAGCGGGGCAGGGGGCGAGCAGTACTTC. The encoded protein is CASGAGGEQYF.

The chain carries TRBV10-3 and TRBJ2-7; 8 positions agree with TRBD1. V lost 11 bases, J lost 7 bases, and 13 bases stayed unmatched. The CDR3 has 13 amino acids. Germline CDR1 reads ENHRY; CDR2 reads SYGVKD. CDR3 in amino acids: CAFNRQGLGEQYF. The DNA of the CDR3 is TGTGCCTTTAACCGACAGGGGCTGGGGGAGCAGTACTTC.

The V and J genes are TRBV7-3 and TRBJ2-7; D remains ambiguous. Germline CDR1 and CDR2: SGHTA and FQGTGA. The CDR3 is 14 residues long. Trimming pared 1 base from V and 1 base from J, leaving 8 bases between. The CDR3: CASSLMAGSYEQYF. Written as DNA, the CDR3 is TGTGCCAGCAGCTTAATGGCAGGTTCCTACGAGCAGTACTTC.

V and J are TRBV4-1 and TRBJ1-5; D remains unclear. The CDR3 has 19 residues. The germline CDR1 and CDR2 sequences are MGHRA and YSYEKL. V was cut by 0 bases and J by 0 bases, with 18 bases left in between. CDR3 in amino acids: CASSQDGFPGVYSNQPQHF. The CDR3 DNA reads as TGCGCCAGCAGCCAAGATGGCTTCCCCGGGGTTTATAGCAATCAGCCCCAGCATTTT.

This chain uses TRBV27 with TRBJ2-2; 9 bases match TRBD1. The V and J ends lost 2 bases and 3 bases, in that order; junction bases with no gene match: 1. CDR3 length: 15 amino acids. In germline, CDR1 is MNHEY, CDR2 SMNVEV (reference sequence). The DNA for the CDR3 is TGTGCCAGCAGTTTAACAGGGGGCTACACCGGGGAGCTGTTTTTT. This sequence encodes CASSLTGGYTGELFF.

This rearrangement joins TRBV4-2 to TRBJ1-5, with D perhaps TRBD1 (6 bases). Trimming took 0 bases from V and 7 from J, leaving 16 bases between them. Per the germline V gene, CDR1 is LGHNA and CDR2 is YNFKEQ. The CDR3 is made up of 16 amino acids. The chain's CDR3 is CASSQEWTGGGQPQHF. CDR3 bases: TGTGCCAGCAGCCAAGAATGGACGGGGGGCGGGCAGCCCCAGCATTTT.

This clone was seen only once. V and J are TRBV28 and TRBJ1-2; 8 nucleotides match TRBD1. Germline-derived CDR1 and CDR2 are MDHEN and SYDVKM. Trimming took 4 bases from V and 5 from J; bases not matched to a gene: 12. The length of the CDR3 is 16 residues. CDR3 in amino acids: CASSSQNRGLMYGYTF. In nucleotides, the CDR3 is TGTGCCAGCAGTTCTCAAAACAGGGGGTTGATGTATGGCTACACCTTC.

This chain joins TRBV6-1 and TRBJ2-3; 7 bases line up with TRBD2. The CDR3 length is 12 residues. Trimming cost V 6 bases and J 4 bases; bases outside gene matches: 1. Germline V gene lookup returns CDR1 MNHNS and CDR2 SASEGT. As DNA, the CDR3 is TGTGCCAGCAGCCGGGGGGCAGATACGCAGTATTTT. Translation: CASSRGADTQYF.

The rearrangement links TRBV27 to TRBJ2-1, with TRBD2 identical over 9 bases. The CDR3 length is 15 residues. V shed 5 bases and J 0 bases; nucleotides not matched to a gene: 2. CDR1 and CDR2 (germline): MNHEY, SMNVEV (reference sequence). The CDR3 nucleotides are TGTGCCAGCAGTATTAGCGGGAGCTCCTACAATGAGCAGTTCTTC. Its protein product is CASSISGSSYNEQFF.

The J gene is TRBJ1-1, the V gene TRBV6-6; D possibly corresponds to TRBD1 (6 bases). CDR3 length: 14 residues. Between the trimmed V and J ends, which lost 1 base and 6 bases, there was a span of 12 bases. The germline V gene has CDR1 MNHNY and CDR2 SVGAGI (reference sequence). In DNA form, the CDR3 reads TGTGCCAGCAGTTACTTCGGGGGGCGGGCTGAAGCTTTCTTT. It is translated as CASSYFGGRAEAFF.

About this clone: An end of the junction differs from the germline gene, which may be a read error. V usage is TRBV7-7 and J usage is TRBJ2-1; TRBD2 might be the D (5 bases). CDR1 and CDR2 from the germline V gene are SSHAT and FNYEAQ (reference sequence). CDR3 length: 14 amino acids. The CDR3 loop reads CASSLELGFGEQFF. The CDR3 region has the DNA TGTGCTAGCAGCTTAGAACTAGGGTTCGGCGAGCAGTTCTTC.